The clone carrying this TCR beta chain was recorded once. Its specificity is unknown. This CDR3 region has 15 residues. V lost 0 bases and J lost 6; bases outside the gene matches: 2. CDR1 and CDR2 (germline): SGHRS, YFSETQ. Only in-frame clones appear in the TCRdb table, and some are missing; sequencing was by immunoSEQ multiplex PCR. The sample yields about 110,000 clones, under 95% seen once. The sample originates from a study of OX40 agonist ivuxolimab in advanced cancers. Study background: The drug used for patients, ivuxolimab, was an agonistic anti-OX40 (CD134) antibody. Those enrolled were roughly 85% male, with a mean age of 60 years and ages from roughly 20 to 85. Three dose-escalation patients had partial responses: one with hepatocellular carcinoma and two with cutaneous melanoma.

The study, taken as a whole, reports: CD4+ T cells averaged fewer expanded clones than CD8+ T cells.

The rearrangement links TRBV5-1 to TRBJ2-2; 10 nucleotides align to TRBD2. Source: CD4+ or CD8+ T cells sorted from blood, taken in a trial of the OX40 agonist ivuxolimab. The sequence was collected from an adult with an advanced solid tumor such as melanoma, head and neck, liver or kidney cancer. DNA of the CDR3: TGCGCCAGCAGCTTGGAACTAGCGGGACCCGGGGAGCTGTTTTTT. It specifies CASSLELAGPGELFF.